The 8 T cell receptor beta chains below were found in one sample sequenced in a study of cytomegalovirus exposure and HLA in healthy donors. The PCR used 60 Vbeta and 13 Jbeta primers. TCRdb's table, derived via immunoSEQ multiplex PCR, lists solely in-frame clones and lacks some. The repertoire consists of about 64,000 clones, with roughly 68% occurring once and the leading ten covering 3%. Sequenced input: PBMCs. The receptors were gathered from a woman between 45 and 60 years old in good health and CMV-seronegative.

Concerning this clone: The junction shows a germline mismatch at one end, possibly a read error. The chain combines TRBV7-7 with TRBJ1-1; D gene ambiguous. CDR1 and CDR2 from the germline V gene are SSHAT and FNYEAQ (reference sequence). This CDR3 has 13 amino acids. The CDR3 loop reads CASSLVRNTEAFF. The CDR3, as DNA: TGTGCTAGCAGCTTAGTTCGGAACACTGAAGCTTTCTTT.

The V call is TRBV6-6, the J call TRBJ1-2; D gene unclear. This CDR3 is 13 amino acids long. From germline, CDR1 is MNHNY and CDR2 SVGAGI (reference sequence). The V and J ends lost 6 bases and 4 bases respectively, with 12 bases between them. The CDR3 sequence: CASSLQPFYGYTF. The CDR3 DNA sequence: TGTGCCAGCAGCCTACAGCCTTTCTATGGCTACACCTTC.

The chain employs TRBV7-2 and TRBJ2-7; 12 nucleotides match TRBD2. The J segment lost 3 bases and the V segment lost 8 bases, leaving 5 bases of the junction unmatched. The CDR3 totals 14 residues. Germline values: CDR1 SGHTA, CDR2 FQGNSA. Written as DNA, the CDR3 is TGTGCCAGCGCGACTAGCGGGAGTAGCTACGAGCAGTACTTC. As protein: CASATSGSSYEQYF.

The chain links TRBV9 to TRBJ1-1, with D hard to call. This CDR3 is 13 amino acids long. Germline-derived CDR1 and CDR2 are SGDLS and YYNGEE. The germline V and J ends were trimmed by 3 bases and 1 base, with 7 bases remaining between them. The CDR3 DNA reads TGTGCCAGCAGCGCGACAAGGAACACTGAAGCTTTCTTT. Amino acids: CASSATRNTEAFF.

The V and J genes are TRBV4-3 and TRBJ2-5, with TRBD2 identical over 15 bases. The V and J ends lost 4 bases and 2 bases, in that order; junction bases with no gene match: 11. CDR3 length equals 19 residues. Germline CDR1 LGHNA, CDR2 YSLEER. Written as DNA, the CDR3 is TGCGCCAGCAGCCGAGGACTAGCGGGAGGGTTAGGCCAACAAGAGACCCAGTACTTC. Its translation is CASSRGLAGGLGQQETQYF.

V and J are TRBV6-5 and TRBJ2-7, with D possibly matching TRBD2 (7 bases). Trimming stripped 5 bases from V and 6 bases from J, with 11 bases between. The CDR3 consists of 12 residues. Germline CDR1 MNHEY, CDR2 SVGAGI. Written as DNA, the CDR3 is TGTGCCAGCAGTCATAGGGGGGGCGAGCAGTACTTC. This gives the protein CASSHRGGEQYF.

This chain connects TRBV6-5 to TRBJ1-4, with 8 bases that match TRBD1. The germline V gene has CDR1 MNHEY and CDR2 SVGAGI. The CDR3 loop spans 14 amino acids. With V trimmed by 5 bases and J by 3 bases, 2 bases remained unmatched. The chain's CDR3 is CASSKQGANEKLFF. The CDR3 DNA is TGTGCCAGCAGTAAACAGGGGGCTAATGAAAAACTGTTTTTT.

The chain recombines TRBV5-4 with TRBJ1-3, with a tentative D call TRBD1 (6 bases). In germline, CDR1 is SGHNT, CDR2 YYREEE (reference sequence). The CDR3 contains 14 residues. V lost 4 bases and J lost 3, with 11 bases in between. The CDR3 region has the DNA TGTGCCAGCAGCCCAGGGACATTTGGAAACACCATATATTTT. Translation: CASSPGTFGNTIYF.